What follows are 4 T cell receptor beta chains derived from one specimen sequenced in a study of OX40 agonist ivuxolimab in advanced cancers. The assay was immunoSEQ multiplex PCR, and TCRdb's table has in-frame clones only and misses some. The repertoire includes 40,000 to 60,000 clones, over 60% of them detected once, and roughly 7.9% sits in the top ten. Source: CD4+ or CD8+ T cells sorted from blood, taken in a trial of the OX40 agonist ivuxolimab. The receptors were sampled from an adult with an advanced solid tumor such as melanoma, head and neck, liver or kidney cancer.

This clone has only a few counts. The CDR3: CASSQGGDASYEQYF. CDR3 in DNA: TGCGCCAGCAGCCAAGGGGGGGATGCCTCCTACGAGCAGTACTTC. This chain joins TRBV5-1 and TRBJ2-7, with D possibly being TRBD2 (7 bases). The CDR3 has 15 amino acids. The V and J ends lost 4 bases and 0 bases respectively, with 14 bases between them. CDR1 SGHRS and CDR2 YFSETQ come from the germline V gene.

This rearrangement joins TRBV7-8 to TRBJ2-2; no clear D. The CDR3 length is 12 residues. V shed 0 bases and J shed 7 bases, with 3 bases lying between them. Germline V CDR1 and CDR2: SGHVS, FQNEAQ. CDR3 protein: CASSLAVGELFF. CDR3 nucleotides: TGTGCCAGCAGCTTAGCCGTCGGGGAGCTGTTTTTT. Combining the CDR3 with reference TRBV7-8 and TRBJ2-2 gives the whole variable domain GAGVSQSPRYKVAKRGQDVALRCDPISGHVSLFWYQQALGQGPEFLTYFQNEAQLDKSGLPSDRFFAERPEGSVSTLKIQRTQQEDSAVYLCASSLAVGELFFGEGSRLTVL.

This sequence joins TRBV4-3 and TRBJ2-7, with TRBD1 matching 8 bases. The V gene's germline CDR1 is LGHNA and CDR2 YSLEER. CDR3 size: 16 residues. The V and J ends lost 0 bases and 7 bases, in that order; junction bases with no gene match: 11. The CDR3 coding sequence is TGCGCCAGCAGCCAAGACCGGACAGGGTTGCTTTTGGAGCAGTACTTC. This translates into CASSQDRTGLLLEQYF.

CDR3 in DNA: TGTGCCAGCAGTGTAGAACAGGTTCTCAGGGAGCAGTACTTC. It specifies CASSVEQVLREQYF. The chain combines TRBV6-1 with TRBJ2-7, with D possibly being TRBD1 (5 bases). Deletions cut 4 bases from V and 7 bases from J, with 17 bases between. The CDR3 is 14 amino acids. The germline V gene has CDR1 MNHNS and CDR2 SASEGT.